The rows below give T cell receptor beta chains drawn from one sample of a study of blood T cell repertoires in COVID-19. The protocol was immunoSEQ multiplex PCR, while the TCRdb copy is restricted to in-frame clones and leaves out a portion. The table lists about 160,000 clones, about four fifths of them singletons, with about 4% in the top ten. The sequencing sample was made of peripheral blood. All receptors derive from a woman of 80 years or more with acute or convalescent COVID-19. CDR3s leave out the opening cysteine and the closing phenylalanine or tryptophan. Expanded clones are given a class, and other clones once, few, many or no size at all.

CDR3aa: ASSRGTDTLH; j_gene: TRBJ1-6; v_gene: TRBV12-3/TRBV12-4; abundance: few
CDR3aa: ASSLEFPTQGALLDQKSNTEAF; j_gene: TRBJ1-1; v_gene: TRBV13; abundance: .
CDR3aa: ASSVVAGGPGEQF; j_gene: TRBJ2-1; v_gene: TRBV2; abundance: once
CDR3aa: ASSLHGREYGYT; j_gene: TRBJ1-2; v_gene: TRBV28; abundance: .
CDR3aa: ASSTGQGLVRGETQY; j_gene: TRBJ2-5; v_gene: TRBV7-8; abundance: .
CDR3aa: ASNSRDISYNEQF; j_gene: TRBJ2-1; v_gene: TRBV5-1; abundance: few
CDR3aa: ASSSDRVDTEAF; j_gene: TRBJ1-1; v_gene: TRBV27; abundance: few
CDR3aa: ASSLEGLAGEETQY; j_gene: TRBJ2-5; v_gene: TRBV11-2; abundance: few
CDR3aa: ASSLGGIGETQY; j_gene: TRBJ2-5; v_gene: TRBV5-6; abundance: .
CDR3aa: SAGTSNEQF; j_gene: TRBJ2-1; v_gene: TRBV20-1; abundance: once
CDR3aa: ASSLAVDPGLLTYEQY; j_gene: TRBJ2-7; v_gene: TRBV11-2; abundance: .
CDR3aa: ASSYADSARNYGYT; j_gene: TRBJ1-2; v_gene: TRBV6-5; abundance: .
CDR3aa: AISEDRASEAF; j_gene: TRBJ1-1; v_gene: TRBV10-3; abundance: .
CDR3aa: ASSSQGFGELF; j_gene: TRBJ2-2; v_gene: TRBV19; abundance: .
CDR3aa: ASSLASGGDTGELF; j_gene: TRBJ2-2; v_gene: TRBV5-1; abundance: few
CDR3aa: ASTETGGSYEQY; j_gene: TRBJ2-7; v_gene: TRBV19; abundance: .
CDR3aa: ASSLEGGRETQY; j_gene: TRBJ2-5; v_gene: TRBV27; abundance: few
CDR3aa: ASSRSWAEANEKLF; j_gene: TRBJ1-4; v_gene: TRBV4-3; abundance: .
CDR3aa: ASSGTGDSPLH; j_gene: TRBJ1-6; v_gene: TRBV9; abundance: few
CDR3aa: AWSHSQGLSYT; j_gene: TRBJ1-2; v_gene: TRBV30; abundance: .
CDR3aa: ASSMDRGASYEQY; j_gene: TRBJ2-7; v_gene: TRBV19; abundance: few
CDR3aa: ASSYARTPQETQY; j_gene: TRBJ2-5; v_gene: TRBV6-6; abundance: .
CDR3aa: ASSLVGSTGTEAF; j_gene: TRBJ1-1; v_gene: TRBV7-9; abundance: .
CDR3aa: ASTLQGEQY; j_gene: TRBJ2-7; v_gene: TRBV2; abundance: .
CDR3aa: ASSPPGLAFADTQY; j_gene: TRBJ2-3; v_gene: TRBV11-2; abundance: .
CDR3aa: ASSHASSYEQY; j_gene: TRBJ2-7; v_gene: TRBV3-1/TRBV3-2; abundance: .
CDR3aa: ALMQGYTEAF; j_gene: TRBJ1-1; v_gene: TRBV19; abundance: .
CDR3aa: ASSPRDSSGNTIY; j_gene: TRBJ1-3; v_gene: TRBV9; abundance: .
CDR3aa: ASSRSSTNSYEQY; j_gene: TRBJ2-7; v_gene: TRBV7-9; abundance: .
CDR3aa: ASSQWGQGIGYT; j_gene: TRBJ1-2; v_gene: TRBV3-1/TRBV3-2; abundance: .
CDR3aa: ASSRQPNQPQH; j_gene: TRBJ1-5; v_gene: TRBV7-3; abundance: .
CDR3aa: ASSGTGGYEQY; j_gene: TRBJ2-7; v_gene: TRBV19; abundance: .
CDR3aa: SASPAGLSYEQY; j_gene: TRBJ2-7; v_gene: TRBV20-1; abundance: once
CDR3aa: ASSQEQRGRNTGELF; j_gene: TRBJ2-2; v_gene: TRBV4-2; abundance: .
CDR3aa: ASSRMGGTTPSEQY; j_gene: TRBJ2-7; v_gene: TRBV18; abundance: .
CDR3aa: AVRQGNTIY; j_gene: TRBJ1-3; v_gene: TRBV10-3; abundance: .
CDR3aa: ASSSEAGKKEQY; j_gene: TRBJ2-7; v_gene: TRBV5-1; abundance: .
CDR3aa: ASPVRTKRGSYEQY; j_gene: TRBJ2-7; v_gene: TRBV9; abundance: .
CDR3aa: ASSQNGGIGGYT; j_gene: TRBJ1-2; v_gene: TRBV14; abundance: .
CDR3aa: ASSLGDNSPLH; j_gene: TRBJ1-6; v_gene: TRBV5-1; abundance: .
CDR3aa: ASSSWATDTQY; j_gene: TRBJ2-3; v_gene: TRBV12-3/TRBV12-4; abundance: .